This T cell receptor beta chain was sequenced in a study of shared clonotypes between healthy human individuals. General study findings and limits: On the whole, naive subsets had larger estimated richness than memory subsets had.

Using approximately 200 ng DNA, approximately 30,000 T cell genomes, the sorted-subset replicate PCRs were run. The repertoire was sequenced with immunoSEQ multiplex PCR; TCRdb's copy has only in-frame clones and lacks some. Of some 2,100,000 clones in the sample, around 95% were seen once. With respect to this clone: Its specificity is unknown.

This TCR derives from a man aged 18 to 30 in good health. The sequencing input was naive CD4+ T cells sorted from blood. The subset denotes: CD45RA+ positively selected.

CDR3 protein: CASSSEAGGHYGYTF. The CDR3 nucleotides read TGTGCCAGCAGTTCGGAAGCCGGGGGTCACTATGGCTACACCTTC. The chain employs TRBV7-3 and TRBJ1-2, with D possibly matching TRBD1 (5 bases). Looked up from germline, CDR1 is SGHTA and CDR2 is FQGTGA. Trimming stripped 6 bases from V and 3 bases from J, with 17 bases between. The CDR3 extends over 15 amino acids.